The T cell receptor (beta chain) described here comes from a study of blood T cell repertoires in COVID-19. Generated by immunoSEQ multiplex PCR, the TCRdb table keeps only in-frame clones and is missing some. The sample lists some 200,000 clones; 70% to 90% were seen once. The germline V and J ends were trimmed by 4 bases and 5 bases, with 24 bases remaining between them. Germline V lookup: CDR1 PRHDT, CDR2 FYEKMQ (reference sequence). The length of the CDR3 is 18 residues. The specimen was peripheral blood. V and J are TRBV13 and TRBJ2-1, with D perhaps TRBD1 (6 bases). The receptor was derived from a man in his 60s with active or convalescent COVID-19. CDR3 DNA: TGTGCCAGCAGCTCCCTGGGGTGGGGGCCGACTCTAGACAATGAGCAGTTCTTC. The encoded protein is CASSSLGWGPTLDNEQFF.